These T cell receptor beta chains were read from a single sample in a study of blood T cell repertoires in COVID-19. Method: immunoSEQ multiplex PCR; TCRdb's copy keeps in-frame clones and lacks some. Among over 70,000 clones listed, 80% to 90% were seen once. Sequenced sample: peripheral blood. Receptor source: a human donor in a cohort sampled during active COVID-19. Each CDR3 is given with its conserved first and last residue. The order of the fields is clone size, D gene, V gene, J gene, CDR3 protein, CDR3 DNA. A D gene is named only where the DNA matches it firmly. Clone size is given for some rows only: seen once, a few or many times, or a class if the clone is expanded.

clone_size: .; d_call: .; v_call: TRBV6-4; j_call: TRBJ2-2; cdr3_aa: CASSGQAGTGELFF; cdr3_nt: TGTGCCAGCAGTGGGCAGGCGGGCACCGGGGAGCTGTTTTTT
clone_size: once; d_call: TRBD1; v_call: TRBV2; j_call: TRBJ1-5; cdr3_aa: CASGGQANQPQHF; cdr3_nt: TGTGCCAGCGGCGGACAGGCGAATCAGCCCCAGCATTTT
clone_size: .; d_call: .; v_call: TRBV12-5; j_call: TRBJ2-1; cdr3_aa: CASGFSYNEQFF; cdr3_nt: TGTGCTAGTGGTTTCAGTTACAATGAGCAGTTCTTC
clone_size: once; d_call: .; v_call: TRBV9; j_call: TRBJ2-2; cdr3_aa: CASSVVVRGNTGELFF; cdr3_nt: TGTGCCAGCAGCGTAGTTGTAAGGGGCAACACCGGGGAGCTGTTTTTT
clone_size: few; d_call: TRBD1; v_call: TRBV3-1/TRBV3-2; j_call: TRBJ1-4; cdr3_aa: CASSLWDRASEKLFF; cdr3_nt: TGTGCCAGCAGCCTATGGGACAGGGCGAGTGAAAAACTGTTTTTT
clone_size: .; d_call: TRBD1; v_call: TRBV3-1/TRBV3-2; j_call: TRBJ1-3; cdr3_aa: CASSGTGAGNTIYF; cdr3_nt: TGTGCCAGCAGCGGGACAGGGGCCGGAAACACCATATATTTT
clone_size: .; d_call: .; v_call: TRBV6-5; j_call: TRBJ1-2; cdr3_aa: CASSYGLANYGYTF; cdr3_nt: TGTGCCAGCAGTTACGGGCTCGCTAACTATGGCTACACCTTC
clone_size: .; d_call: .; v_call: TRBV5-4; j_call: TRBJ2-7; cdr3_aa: CASSSAKPGTHYEQYF; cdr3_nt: TGTGCCAGCAGCTCGGCTAAACCCGGGACTCACTACGAGCAGTACTTC
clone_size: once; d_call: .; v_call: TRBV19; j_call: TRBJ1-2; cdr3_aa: CASSTQGYGYTF; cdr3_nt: TGTGCCAGTAGTACCCAGGGGTATGGCTACACCTTC
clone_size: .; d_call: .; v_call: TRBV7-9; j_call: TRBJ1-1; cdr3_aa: CASSSADRSYGAFF; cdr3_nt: TGTGCCAGCAGCTCCGCCGACAGGTCCTACGGAGCTTTCTTT
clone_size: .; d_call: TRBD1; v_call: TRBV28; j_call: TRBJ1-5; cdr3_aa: CASSLRKLDRERNQPQHF; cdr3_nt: TGTGCCAGCAGTTTACGTAAGCTAGACAGGGAACGCAATCAGCCCCAGCATTTT
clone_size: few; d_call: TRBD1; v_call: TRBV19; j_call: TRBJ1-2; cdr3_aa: CASKGGQGVGYTF; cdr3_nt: TGTGCCAGCAAGGGCGGACAGGGTGTGGGCTACACCTTC
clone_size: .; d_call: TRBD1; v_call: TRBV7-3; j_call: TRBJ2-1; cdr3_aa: CASSLTRTGRNEQFF; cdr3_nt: TGTGCCAGCAGCTTAACGCGGACAGGACGAAATGAGCAGTTCTTC
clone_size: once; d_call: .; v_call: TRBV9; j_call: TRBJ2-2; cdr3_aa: CASSVGGDTGELFF; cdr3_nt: TGTGCCAGCAGCGTAGGGGGCGACACCGGGGAGCTGTTTTTT
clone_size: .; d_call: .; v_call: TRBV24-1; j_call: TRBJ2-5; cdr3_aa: CATSDFGRDQETQYF; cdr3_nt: TGTGCCACCAGTGATTTTGGGAGAGACCAAGAGACCCAGTACTTC
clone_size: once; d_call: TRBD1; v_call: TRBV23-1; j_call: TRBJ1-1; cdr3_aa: CASSQRCRDRGNTEAFF; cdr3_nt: TGCGCCAGCAGTCAAAGGTGCCGGGACAGGGGGAACACTGAAGCTTTCTTT
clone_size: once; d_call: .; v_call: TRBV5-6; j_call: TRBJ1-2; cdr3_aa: CASSLPLSLYGYTF; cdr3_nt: TGTGCCAGCAGCTTGCCCCTCAGTCTCTATGGCTACACCTTC
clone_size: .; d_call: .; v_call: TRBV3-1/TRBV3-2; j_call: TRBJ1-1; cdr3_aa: CASTLRGGNTEAFF; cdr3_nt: TGTGCCAGCACCCTAAGAGGGGGGAACACTGAAGCTTTCTTT
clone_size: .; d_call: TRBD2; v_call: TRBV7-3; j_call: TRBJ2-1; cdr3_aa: CASSLSGTSGVQFF; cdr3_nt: TGTGCCAGCAGCTTATCCGGGACTAGCGGAGTCCAGTTCTTC
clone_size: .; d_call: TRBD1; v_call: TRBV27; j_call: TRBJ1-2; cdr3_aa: CASGTASNYGYTF; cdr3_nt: TGTGCCAGCGGGACAGCTTCTAACTATGGCTACACCTTC
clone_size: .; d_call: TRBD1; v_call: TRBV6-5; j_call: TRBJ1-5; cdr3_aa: CASRPDRGKPQHF; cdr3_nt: TGTGCCAGCAGACCCGACAGGGGGAAGCCCCAGCATTTT
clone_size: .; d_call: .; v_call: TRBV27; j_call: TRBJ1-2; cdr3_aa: CASSFTGPRNGYTF; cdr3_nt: TGTGCCAGCAGTTTTACAGGGCCTAGGAATGGCTACACCTTC
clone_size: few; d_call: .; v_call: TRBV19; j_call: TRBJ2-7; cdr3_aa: CASSVDIYSYEQYF; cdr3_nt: TGTGCCAGTAGTGTGGACATCTACTCCTACGAGCAGTACTTC
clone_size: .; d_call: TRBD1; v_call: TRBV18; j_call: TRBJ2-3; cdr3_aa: CASSPPGQGSDTQYF; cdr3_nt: TGTGCCAGCTCACCGCCGGGACAGGGGTCAGATACGCAGTATTTT
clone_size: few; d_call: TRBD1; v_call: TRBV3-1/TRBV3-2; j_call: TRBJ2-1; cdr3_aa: CASSQDLTGGASYNEQFF; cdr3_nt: TGTGCCAGCAGCCAGGATTTGACAGGGGGCGCGAGCTACAATGAGCAGTTCTTC
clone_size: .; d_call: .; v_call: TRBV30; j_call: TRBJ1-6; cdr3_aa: CAWSVQGFEKNSPLHF; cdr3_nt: TGTGCCTGGAGTGTCCAGGGCTTCGAGAAAAATTCACCCCTCCACTTT
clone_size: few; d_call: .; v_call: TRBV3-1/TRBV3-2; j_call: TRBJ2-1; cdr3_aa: CASSHGQGPFF; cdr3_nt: TGTGCCAGCAGCCATGGGCAGGGGCCGTTCTTC
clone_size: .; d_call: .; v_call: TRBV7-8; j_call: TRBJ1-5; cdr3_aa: CASSYRVLNQPQHF; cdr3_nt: TGTGCCAGCAGCTACAGGGTTCTCAATCAGCCCCAGCATTTT
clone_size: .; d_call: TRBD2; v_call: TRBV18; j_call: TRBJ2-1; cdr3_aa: CASSLLADYNEQFF; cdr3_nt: TGTGCCAGCTCACTTCTAGCGGACTACAATGAGCAGTTCTTC
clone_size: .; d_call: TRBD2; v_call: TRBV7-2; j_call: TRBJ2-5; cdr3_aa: CASDPSGGAFSVVETQYF; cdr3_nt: TGTGCCAGCGACCCTAGCGGGGGGGCCTTTTCGGTGGTCGAGACCCAGTACTTC
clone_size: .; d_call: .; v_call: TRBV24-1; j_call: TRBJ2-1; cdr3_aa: CATTTGNYNEQFF; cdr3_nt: TGTGCCACGACCACGGGGAACTACAATGAGCAGTTCTTC
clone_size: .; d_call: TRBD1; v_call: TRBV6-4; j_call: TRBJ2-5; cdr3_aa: CASSNNPGGQETQYF; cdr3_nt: TGTGCCAGCAGTAACAACCCAGGGGGCCAAGAGACCCAGTACTTC
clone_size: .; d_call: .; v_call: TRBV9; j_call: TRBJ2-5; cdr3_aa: CASSVTPSQETQYF; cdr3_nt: TGTGCCAGCAGCGTTACCCCTAGCCAAGAGACCCAGTACTTC
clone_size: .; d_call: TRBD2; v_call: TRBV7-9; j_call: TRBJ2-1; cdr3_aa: CASSLGASGSYEQFF; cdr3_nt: TGTGCCAGCAGCTTAGGGGCTAGCGGGAGCTATGAGCAGTTCTTC
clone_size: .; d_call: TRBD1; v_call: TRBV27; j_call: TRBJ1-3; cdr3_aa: CASSRGDRGRSGNTIYF; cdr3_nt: TGTGCCAGCAGTCGGGGTGACAGGGGAAGGTCTGGAAACACCATATATTTT
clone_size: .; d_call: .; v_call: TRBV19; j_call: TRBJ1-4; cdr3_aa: CASSPRGGGEKLFF; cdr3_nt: TGTGCCAGTAGCCCGAGGGGGGGAGGTGAAAAACTGTTTTTT
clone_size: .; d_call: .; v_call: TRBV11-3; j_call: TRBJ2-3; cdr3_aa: CASSFPGTDTQYF; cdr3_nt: TGTGCCAGCAGCTTCCCGGGGACAGATACGCAGTATTTT
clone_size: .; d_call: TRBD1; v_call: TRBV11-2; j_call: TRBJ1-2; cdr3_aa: CASSLGKDRGGEDGYTF; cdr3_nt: TGTGCCAGCAGCTTAGGGAAAGACAGGGGAGGGGAGGATGGCTACACCTTC
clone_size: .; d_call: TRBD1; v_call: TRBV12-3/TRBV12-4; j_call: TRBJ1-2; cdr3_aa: CASSFSGQDGYTF; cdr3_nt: TGTGCCAGCAGTTTCTCGGGACAGGACGGCTACACCTTC
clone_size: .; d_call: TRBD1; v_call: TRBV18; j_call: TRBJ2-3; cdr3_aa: CASSNRDRVVDTQYF; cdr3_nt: TGTGCCAGCTCAAACCGGGACAGGGTGGTAGATACGCAGTATTTT
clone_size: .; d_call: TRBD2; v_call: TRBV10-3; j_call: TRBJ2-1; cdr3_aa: CATYPGTSSFHEQFF; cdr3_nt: TGTGCCACCTATCCCGGGACTAGTAGTTTCCATGAGCAGTTCTTC
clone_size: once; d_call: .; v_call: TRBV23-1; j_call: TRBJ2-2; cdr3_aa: CASSQSHRVANTGELFF; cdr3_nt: TGCGCCAGCAGTCAATCGCACAGGGTAGCGAACACCGGGGAGCTGTTTTTT
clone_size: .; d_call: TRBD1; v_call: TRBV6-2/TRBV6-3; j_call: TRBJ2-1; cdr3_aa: CASSYSFLTGVAEQFF; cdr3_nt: TGTGCCAGCAGTTACTCGTTCCTGACAGGGGTGGCTGAGCAGTTCTTC
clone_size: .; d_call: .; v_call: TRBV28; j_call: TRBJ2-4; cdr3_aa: CASSLRGLAKNIQYF; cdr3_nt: TGTGCCAGCAGTTTAAGGGGGTTAGCCAAAAACATTCAGTACTTC
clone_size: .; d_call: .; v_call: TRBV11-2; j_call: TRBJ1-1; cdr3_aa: CASSFVRGTEAFF; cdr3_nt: TGTGCCAGCAGCTTCGTGCGGGGCACTGAAGCTTTCTTT
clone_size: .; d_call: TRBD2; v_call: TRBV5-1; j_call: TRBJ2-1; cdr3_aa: CASKNGLGVSEQFF; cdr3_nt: TGCGCCAGCAAGAACGGACTAGGTGTTTCTGAGCAGTTCTTC
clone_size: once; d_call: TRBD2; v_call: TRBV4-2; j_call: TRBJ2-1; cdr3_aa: CASSQPGLADYNEQFF; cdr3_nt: TGTGCCAGCAGCCAGCCGGGACTAGCGGACTACAATGAGCAGTTCTTC
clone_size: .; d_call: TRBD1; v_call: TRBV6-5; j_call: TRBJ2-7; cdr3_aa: CASSRRQGGYYEQYF; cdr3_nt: TGTGCCAGCAGCCGACGACAGGGCGGGTACTACGAGCAGTACTTC
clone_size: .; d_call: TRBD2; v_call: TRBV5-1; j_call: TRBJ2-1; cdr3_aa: CASSMGLAGENEQFF; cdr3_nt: TGCGCCAGCAGCATGGGACTAGCGGGAGAAAATGAGCAGTTCTTC